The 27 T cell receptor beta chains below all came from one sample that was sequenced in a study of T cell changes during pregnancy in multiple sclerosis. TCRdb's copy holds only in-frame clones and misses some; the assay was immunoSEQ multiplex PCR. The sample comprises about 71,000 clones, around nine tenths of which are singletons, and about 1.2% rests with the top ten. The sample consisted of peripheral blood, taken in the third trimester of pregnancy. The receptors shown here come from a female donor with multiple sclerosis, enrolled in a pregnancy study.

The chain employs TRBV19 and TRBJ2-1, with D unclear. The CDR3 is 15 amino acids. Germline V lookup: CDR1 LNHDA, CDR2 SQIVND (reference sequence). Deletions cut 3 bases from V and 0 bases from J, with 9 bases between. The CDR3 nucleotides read TGTGCCAGTAGTATCCAAAGGAGCTCCTACAATGAGCAGTTCTTC. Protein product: CASSIQRSSYNEQFF.

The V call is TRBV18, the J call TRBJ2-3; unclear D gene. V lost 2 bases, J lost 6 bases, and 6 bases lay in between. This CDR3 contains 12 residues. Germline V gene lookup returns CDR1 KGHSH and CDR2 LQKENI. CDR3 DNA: TGTGCCAGCTCACCAGACAAGGATACGCAGTATTTT. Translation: CASSPDKDTQYF.

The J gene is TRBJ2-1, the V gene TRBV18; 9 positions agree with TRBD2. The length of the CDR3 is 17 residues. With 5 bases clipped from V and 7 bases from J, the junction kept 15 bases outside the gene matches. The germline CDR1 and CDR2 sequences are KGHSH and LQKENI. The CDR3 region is CASSSTGGLAGVNEQFF. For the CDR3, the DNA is TGTGCCAGCTCATCCACGGGGGGATTAGCGGGAGTAAATGAGCAGTTCTTC.

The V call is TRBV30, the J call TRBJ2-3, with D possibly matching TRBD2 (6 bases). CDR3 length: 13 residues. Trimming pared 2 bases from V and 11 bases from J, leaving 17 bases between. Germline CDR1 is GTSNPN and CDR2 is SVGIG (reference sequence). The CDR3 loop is CAWSPGGERRQYF. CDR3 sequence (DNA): TGTGCCTGGAGTCCCGGAGGGGAACGGAGGCAGTATTTT.

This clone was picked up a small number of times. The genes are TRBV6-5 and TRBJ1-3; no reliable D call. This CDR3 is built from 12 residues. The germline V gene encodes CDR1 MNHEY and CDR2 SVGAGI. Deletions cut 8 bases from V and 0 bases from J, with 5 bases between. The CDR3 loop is CASRGSGNTIYF. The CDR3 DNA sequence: TGTGCCAGCCGGGGCTCTGGAAACACCATATATTTT.

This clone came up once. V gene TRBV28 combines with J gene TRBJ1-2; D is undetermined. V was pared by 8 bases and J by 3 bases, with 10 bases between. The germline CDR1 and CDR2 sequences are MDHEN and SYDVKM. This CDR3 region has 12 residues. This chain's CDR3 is CASGGSDYGYTF. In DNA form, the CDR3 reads TGTGCCAGCGGCGGCTCCGACTATGGCTACACCTTC.

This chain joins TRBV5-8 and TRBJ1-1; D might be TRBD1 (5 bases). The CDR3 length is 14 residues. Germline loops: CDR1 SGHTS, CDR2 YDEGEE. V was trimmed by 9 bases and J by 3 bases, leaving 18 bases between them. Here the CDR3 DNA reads TGTGCCACCAAGGAAGGGGTTGAAGACACTGAAGCTTTCTTT. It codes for CATKEGVEDTEAFF.

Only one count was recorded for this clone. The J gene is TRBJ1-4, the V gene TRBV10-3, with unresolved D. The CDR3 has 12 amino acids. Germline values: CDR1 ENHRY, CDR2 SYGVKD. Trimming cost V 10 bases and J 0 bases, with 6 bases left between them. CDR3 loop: CASGATNEKLFF. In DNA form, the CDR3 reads TGTGCCAGCGGTGCAACTAATGAAAAACTGTTTTTT.

CDR3 amino acids: CAISQQGGGTEAFF. Here the CDR3 DNA reads TGTGCCATCAGTCAGCAGGGAGGGGGCACTGAAGCTTTCTTT. The rearrangement joins TRBV10-3 to TRBJ1-1; possibly TRBD1 for D (6 bases). The CDR3 runs 14 residues. From germline, CDR1 is ENHRY and CDR2 SYGVKD. Trimming removed 5 bases from V and 4 bases from J, with 14 bases in between.

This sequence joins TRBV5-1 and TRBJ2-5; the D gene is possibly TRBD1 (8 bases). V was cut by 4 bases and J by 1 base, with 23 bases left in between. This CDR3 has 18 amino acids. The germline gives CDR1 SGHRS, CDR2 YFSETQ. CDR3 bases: TGCGCCAGCAGCCTTGGACAGGGAGGGCCGAAAAGCCAAGAGACCCAGTACTTC. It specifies CASSLGQGGPKSQETQYF. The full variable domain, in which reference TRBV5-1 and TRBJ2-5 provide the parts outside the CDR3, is KAGVTQTPRYLIKTRGQQVTLSCSPISGHRSVSWYQQTPGQGLQFLFEYFSETQRNKGNFPGRFSGRQFSNSRSEMNVSTLELGDSALYLCASSLGQGGPKSQETQYFGPGTRLLVL.

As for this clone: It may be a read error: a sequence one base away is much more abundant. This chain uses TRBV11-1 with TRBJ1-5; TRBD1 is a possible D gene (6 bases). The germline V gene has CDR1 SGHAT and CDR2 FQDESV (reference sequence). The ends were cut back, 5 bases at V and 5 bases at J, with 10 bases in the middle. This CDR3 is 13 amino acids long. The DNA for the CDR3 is TGTGCCAGCAGCCCGGACAGTCATCAGCCCCAGCATTTT. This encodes CASSPDSHQPQHF.

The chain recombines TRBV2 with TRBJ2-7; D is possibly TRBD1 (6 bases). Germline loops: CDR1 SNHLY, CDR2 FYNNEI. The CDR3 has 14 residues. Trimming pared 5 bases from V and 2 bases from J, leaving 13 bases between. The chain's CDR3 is CASSKQGRTYEQYF. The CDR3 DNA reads TGTGCCAGCAGTAAACAGGGTCGAACCTACGAGCAGTACTTC.

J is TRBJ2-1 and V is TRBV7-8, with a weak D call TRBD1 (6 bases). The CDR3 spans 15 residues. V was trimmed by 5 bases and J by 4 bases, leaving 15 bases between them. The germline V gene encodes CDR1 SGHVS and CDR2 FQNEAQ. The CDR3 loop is CASSPRQAPYNEQFF. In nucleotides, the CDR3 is TGTGCCAGCAGCCCCCGACAGGCACCATACAATGAGCAGTTCTTC.

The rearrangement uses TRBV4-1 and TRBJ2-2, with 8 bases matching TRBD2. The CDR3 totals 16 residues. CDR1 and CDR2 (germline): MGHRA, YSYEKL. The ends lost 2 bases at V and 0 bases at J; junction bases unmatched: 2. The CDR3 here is CASSQFSGANTGELFF. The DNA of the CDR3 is TGCGCCAGCAGCCAATTTAGCGGGGCGAACACCGGGGAGCTGTTTTTT.

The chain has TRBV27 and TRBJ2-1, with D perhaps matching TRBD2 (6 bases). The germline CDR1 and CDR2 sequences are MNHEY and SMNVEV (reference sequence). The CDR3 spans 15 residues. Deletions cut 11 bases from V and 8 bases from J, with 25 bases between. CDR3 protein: CAGRGLSALCDEQFF. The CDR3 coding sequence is TGTGCCGGTAGGGGACTCTCGGCGTTATGCGATGAGCAGTTCTTC.

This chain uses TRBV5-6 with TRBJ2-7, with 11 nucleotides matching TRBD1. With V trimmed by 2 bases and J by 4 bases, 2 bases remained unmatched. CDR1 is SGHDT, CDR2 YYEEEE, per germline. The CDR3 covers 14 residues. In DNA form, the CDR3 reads TGTGCCAGCAGCTTCCGGGACAGGGGGTACGAGCAGTACTTC. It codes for CASSFRDRGYEQYF.

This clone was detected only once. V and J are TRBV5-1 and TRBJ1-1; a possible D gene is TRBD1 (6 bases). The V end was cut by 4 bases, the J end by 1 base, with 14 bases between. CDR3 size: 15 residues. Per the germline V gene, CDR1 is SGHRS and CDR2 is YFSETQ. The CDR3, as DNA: TGCGCCAGCAGCCCACAGGGCTACGGGAACACTGAAGCTTTCTTT. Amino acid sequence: CASSPQGYGNTEAFF.

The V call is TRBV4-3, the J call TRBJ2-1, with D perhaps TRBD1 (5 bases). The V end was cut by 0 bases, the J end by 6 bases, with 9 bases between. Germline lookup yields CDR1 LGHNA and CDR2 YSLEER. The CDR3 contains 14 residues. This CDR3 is CASSQDWGSNEQFF. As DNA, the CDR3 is TGCGCCAGCAGCCAAGATTGGGGCTCCAATGAGCAGTTCTTC.

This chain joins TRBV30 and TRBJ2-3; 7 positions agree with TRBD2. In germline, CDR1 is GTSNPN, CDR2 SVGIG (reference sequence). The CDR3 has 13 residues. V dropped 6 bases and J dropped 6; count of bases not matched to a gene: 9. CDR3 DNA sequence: TGTGCCTGTGGACTAGAAAGGTCGGATACGCAGTATTTT. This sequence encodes CACGLERSDTQYF.

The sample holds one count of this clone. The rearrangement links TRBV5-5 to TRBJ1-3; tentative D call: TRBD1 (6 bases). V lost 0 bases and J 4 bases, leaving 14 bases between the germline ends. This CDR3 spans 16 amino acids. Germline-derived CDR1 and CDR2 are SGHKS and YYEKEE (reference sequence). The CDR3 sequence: CASSLAGAGHGNTIYF. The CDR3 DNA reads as TGTGCCAGCAGCTTGGCAGGGGCAGGGCACGGAAACACCATATATTTT.

Written as DNA, the CDR3 is TGCGCCAGCAGCCCGTCTAGCGGGAGTAAGAATGAGCAGTTCTTC. This codes for CASSPSSGSKNEQFF. This chain joins TRBV4-1 and TRBJ2-1, with 10 bases matching TRBD2. Germline V gives CDR1 MGHRA, CDR2 YSYEKL. The length of the CDR3 is 15 residues. J gave up 7 bases and V 4 bases, and 7 bases lay outside the gene matches.

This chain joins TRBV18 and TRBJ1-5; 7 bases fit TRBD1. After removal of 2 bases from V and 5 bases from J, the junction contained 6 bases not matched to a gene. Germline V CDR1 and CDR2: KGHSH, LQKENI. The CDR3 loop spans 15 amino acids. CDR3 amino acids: CASSPSGQDDQPQHF. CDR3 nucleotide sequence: TGTGCCAGCTCACCATCTGGACAGGATGATCAGCCCCAGCATTTT.

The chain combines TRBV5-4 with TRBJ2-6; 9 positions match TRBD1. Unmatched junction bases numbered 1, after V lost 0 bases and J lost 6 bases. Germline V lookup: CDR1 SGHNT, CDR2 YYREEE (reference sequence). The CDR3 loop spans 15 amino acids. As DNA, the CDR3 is TGTGCCAGCAGCTTGGGACAGGGGGAGGCCAACGTCCTGACTTTC. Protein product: CASSLGQGEANVLTF.

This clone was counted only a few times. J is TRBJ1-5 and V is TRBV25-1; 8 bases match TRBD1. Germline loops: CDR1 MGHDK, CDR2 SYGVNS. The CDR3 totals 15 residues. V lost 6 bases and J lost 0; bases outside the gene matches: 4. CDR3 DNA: TGTGCCAGCAGCCAGGGGGCATATAGCAATCAGCCCCAGCATTTT. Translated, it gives CASSQGAYSNQPQHF.

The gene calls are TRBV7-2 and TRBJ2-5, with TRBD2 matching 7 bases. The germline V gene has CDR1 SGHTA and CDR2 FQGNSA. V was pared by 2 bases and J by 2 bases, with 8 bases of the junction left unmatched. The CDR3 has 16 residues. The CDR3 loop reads CASSLSGGAGQETQYF. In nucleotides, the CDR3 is TGTGCCAGCAGCTTATCCGGAGGAGCGGGACAAGAGACCCAGTACTTC.

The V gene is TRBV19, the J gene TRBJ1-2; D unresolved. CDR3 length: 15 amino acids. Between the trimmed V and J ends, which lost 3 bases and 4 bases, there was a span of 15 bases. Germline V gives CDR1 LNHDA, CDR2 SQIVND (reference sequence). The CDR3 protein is CASSILDRGTYGYTF. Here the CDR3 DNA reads TGTGCCAGTAGTATCTTGGACCGGGGAACCTATGGCTACACCTTC.

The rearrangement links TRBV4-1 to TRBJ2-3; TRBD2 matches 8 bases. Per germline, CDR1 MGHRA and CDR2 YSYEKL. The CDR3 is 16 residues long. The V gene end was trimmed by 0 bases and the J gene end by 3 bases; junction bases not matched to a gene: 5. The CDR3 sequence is CASSQDSGGLTDTQYF. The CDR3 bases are TGCGCCAGCAGCCAAGATTCGGGAGGGCTGACAGATACGCAGTATTTT.